The rows below give T cell receptor beta chains drawn from one sample of a study of control samples from healthy donors and cancer patients. Measured with immunoSEQ multiplex PCR; TCRdb has only the in-frame clones, and not every one. The data show some 130,000 clones, roughly 90% seen once. Sequencing input: blood. The source is a man between 40 and 49 years old in good health. CDR3s include the opening cysteine and the closing phenylalanine or tryptophan. A clone size is listed for some rows: how often the clone was seen (once, few, many), or a class if it is expanded.

CDR3 protein,J gene,clone size,V gene
CASSVAAGAPSTDTQYF,TRBJ2-3,.,TRBV9
CAWSPNQETQYF,TRBJ2-5,once,TRBV30
CASSMRGGQGTGELFF,TRBJ2-2,.,TRBV19
CASSQNLATDTQYF,TRBJ2-3,.,TRBV9
CASSWGANMGTEAFF,TRBJ1-1,few,TRBV5-1
CASSLIQETQYF,TRBJ2-5,.,TRBV12-3/TRBV12-4
CASTPPGGGQPQHF,TRBJ1-5,.,TRBV6-5
CSVGTSGAPNTGELFF,TRBJ2-2,.,TRBV29-1
CASSPDGNYGYTF,TRBJ1-2,.,TRBV12-3/TRBV12-4
CASSLTQQTEAFF,TRBJ1-1,.,TRBV7-9
CASSVAPTSTDTQYF,TRBJ2-3,.,TRBV9
CASSLFMNTEAFF,TRBJ1-1,.,TRBV7-9
CSGAGQPGTEAFF,TRBJ1-1,few,TRBV29-1
CASSQGSVTGELFF,TRBJ2-2,.,TRBV6-5
CASSLYPAGEQYF,TRBJ2-7,.,TRBV3-1/TRBV3-2
CASSVVYGSDQPQHF,TRBJ1-5,.,TRBV10-1
CASSSGSEAFF,TRBJ1-1,once,TRBV7-6
CASSRDGGSGNTIYF,TRBJ1-3,.,TRBV6-5
CASSLEDPSGNTIYF,TRBJ1-3,.,TRBV5-1
CASSPTWGPGTQYF,TRBJ2-3,once,TRBV11-2
CASSEASLGLAGRTGELFF,TRBJ2-2,.,TRBV6-1
CASSPGQGTQPQHF,TRBJ1-5,.,TRBV5-6
CASMARWQYF,TRBJ2-7,once,TRBV2
CASSASGGATGELFF,TRBJ2-2,few,TRBV7-8
CASSFRHNPQETQYF,TRBJ2-5,.,TRBV7-8
CSASSQGPQHF,TRBJ1-5,once,TRBV20-1
CASSVREKGYGYTF,TRBJ1-2,.,TRBV27
CASSSTSGGAIEQYF,TRBJ2-7,.,TRBV5-4
CASSLAPGGEGYEQYF,TRBJ2-7,.,TRBV5-1
CASSEEGSSYNEQFF,TRBJ2-1,.,TRBV2
CASSAWTGRLNEQFF,TRBJ2-1,.,TRBV6-2/TRBV6-3
CASSRPDREGQPQHF,TRBJ1-5,.,TRBV6-2/TRBV6-3
CASSDGRTTEAFF,TRBJ1-1,.,TRBV10-1
CASSLVPSTYEQYF,TRBJ2-7,.,TRBV28
CASSFGGNTEAFF,TRBJ1-1,.,TRBV7-9
CATSTRGHSGANVLTF,TRBJ2-6,.,TRBV15
CASSVGQSTNEKLFF,TRBJ1-4,.,TRBV7-9
CASMPAGAHTDTQYF,TRBJ2-3,.,TRBV2
CASSLVWPPNTGELFF,TRBJ2-2,.,TRBV7-9
CASSPRGAVVVETQYF,TRBJ2-5,few,TRBV3-1/TRBV3-2
CATGTYEQYF,TRBJ2-7,.,TRBV2
CASSLDGATNYGYTF,TRBJ1-2,.,TRBV7-9
CASSLAAGRGEKLFF,TRBJ1-4,.,TRBV5-1